The 21 T cell receptor beta chains below were found in one sample sequenced in a study of blood T cell repertoires in COVID-19. Libraries were prepared by immunoSEQ multiplex PCR; TCRdb keeps only in-frame clonotypes and omits some of them. The sample consists of tens of thousands of clones, approximately 88% of them appearing once. Sequenced: peripheral blood. The receptor source for this set is a man in his forties or fifties with active COVID-19.

This clone was recorded once. The chain is built from TRBV5-4 and TRBJ2-7, with D tentatively TRBD1 (6 bases). V lost 0 bases to trimming and J lost 7 bases, with 11 bases between them. The CDR3 contains 13 residues. The germline V gene has CDR1 SGHNT and CDR2 YYREEE (reference sequence). The CDR3 DNA reads TGTGCCAGCAGCTTGGACAGGGTGGCGGAGCAGTACTTC. Amino acids: CASSLDRVAEQYF.

The chain links TRBV6-2 or TRBV6-3 to TRBJ1-2, with TRBD1 matching over 9 bases. CDR3 length equals 14 residues. Germline loops: CDR1 MNHEY, CDR2 SVGEGT. With 6 bases clipped from V and 2 bases from J, the junction kept 4 bases outside the gene matches. The CDR3, as DNA: TGTGCCAGCAGCAGGGGACAGGGCAACTATGGCTACACCTTC. It is translated as CASSRGQGNYGYTF.

The chain combines TRBV11-2 with TRBJ2-5; 9 bases map to TRBD2. The CDR3 length is 15 residues. Germline values: CDR1 SGHAT, CDR2 FQNNGV. Trimming at V came to 4 bases and at J to 4 bases, leaving 7 bases not matched to a gene. The CDR3 sequence is CASSWPAGGRETQYF. CDR3 in DNA: TGTGCCAGCAGCTGGCCAGCGGGGGGCCGAGAGACCCAGTACTTC.

This sequence joins TRBV18 and TRBJ1-1, with TRBD1 matching 11 bases. Germline V gene lookup returns CDR1 KGHSH and CDR2 LQKENI. This CDR3 region has 14 residues. V shed 5 bases, J shed 3 bases, and the junction held 2 bases outside the gene matches. CDR3 amino acids: CASSTGQGDTEAFF. DNA of the CDR3: TGTGCCAGCTCAACGGGACAGGGGGACACTGAAGCTTTCTTT. The full variable domain, completed using reference TRBV18 and TRBJ1-1, is NAGVMQNPRHLVRRRGQEARLRCSPMKGHSHVYWYRQLPEEGLKFMVYLQKENIIDESGMPKERFSAEFPKEGPSILRIQQVVRGDSAAYFCASSTGQGDTEAFFGQGTRLTVV.

This chain uses TRBV10-1 with TRBJ2-5, with a tentative D call TRBD1 (5 bases). Looked up from germline, CDR1 is WNHNN and CDR2 is SYGVQD (reference sequence). This CDR3 contains 13 residues. Trimming pared 3 bases from V and 5 bases from J, leaving 10 bases between. The CDR3 DNA reads as TGCGCCAGCAGTGACAGGGTGAAGGAGACCCAGTACTTC. Translating gives CASSDRVKETQYF.

This chain links TRBV11-2 with TRBJ2-5; TRBD2 is a possible D gene (5 bases). V was clipped by 5 bases and J by 5 bases, with 15 bases between them. Germline V gene sequence: CDR1 SGHAT, CDR2 FQNNGV. The CDR3 sequence is 14 residues long. The CDR3 protein is CASSRDLGWETQYF. CDR3 DNA: TGTGCCAGCAGCCGGGATTTGGGTTGGGAGACCCAGTACTTC.

This clone was counted between two and nine times. The rearrangement links TRBV6-2 or TRBV6-3 to TRBJ2-2, with 8 bases lining up with TRBD2. Trimming removed 2 bases from V and 6 bases from J; junction bases left unmatched: 8. This CDR3 has 16 residues. Germline V gene lookup returns CDR1 MNHEY and CDR2 SVGEGT. The CDR3 spells CASSYKFSGVPGELFF. DNA of the CDR3: TGTGCCAGCAGTTACAAATTTAGCGGGGTTCCCGGGGAGCTGTTTTTT.

The count of this clone is one. The chain is built from TRBV6-8 and TRBJ1-6; tentative D call: TRBD1 (5 bases). V was trimmed by 6 bases and J by 7 bases, leaving 22 bases between them. The CDR3 runs 17 residues. Germline V CDR1 and CDR2: MNHGY, SAAAGT. The CDR3, as DNA: TGTGCCAGCAGAGGAGACAGAAGAAGGACCGTCAATTCACCCCTCCACTTT. Amino acid sequence: CASRGDRRRTVNSPLHF.

The CDR3 bases are TGTGCCAGCAGTTACTCGGGGCCCTACGAGCAGTACTTC. Translation: CASSYSGPYEQYF. V and J are TRBV6-2 or TRBV6-3 and TRBJ2-7; TRBD1 is a possible D gene (5 bases). CDR3 size: 13 residues. V lost 0 bases, J lost 2 bases, and 5 bases lay in between. CDR1 and CDR2 from the germline V gene are MNHEY and SVGEGT.

This sequence joins TRBV5-6 and TRBJ2-7; D might be TRBD2 (7 bases). Trimming pared 3 bases from V and 2 bases from J, leaving 15 bases between. The CDR3 length is 15 residues. Germline values: CDR1 SGHDT, CDR2 YYEEEE. The CDR3 loop is CASSSSWEGAYEQYF. DNA for the CDR3: TGTGCCAGCAGCTCCAGCTGGGAGGGGGCCTACGAGCAGTACTTC.

V gene TRBV7-6 combines with J gene TRBJ2-5, with TRBD2 identical over 10 bases. The J segment lost 4 bases and the V segment lost 3 bases, leaving 8 bases of the junction unmatched. This CDR3 has 16 residues. Per the germline V gene, CDR1 is SGHVS and CDR2 is FNYEAQ. The CDR3 sequence: CASSFQGSGGAETQYF. The CDR3 DNA follows: TGTGCCAGCAGCTTTCAGGGCAGCGGGGGGGCAGAGACCCAGTACTTC. Complete variable domain (other parts from reference TRBV7-6 and TRBJ2-5): GAGVSQSPRYKVTKRGQDVALRCDPISGHVSLYWYRQALGQGPEFLTYFNYEAQQDKSGLPNDRFSAERPEGSISTLTIQRTEQRDSAMYRCASSFQGSGGAETQYFGPGTRLLVL.

This sequence joins TRBV7-2 and TRBJ2-3; D remains unclear. V was pared by 3 bases and J by 0 bases, with 4 bases between. The CDR3 is 13 amino acids. Germline V gene data show CDR1 as SGHTA and CDR2 as FQGNSA. The CDR3 protein is CASSFSSTDTQYF. The CDR3 nucleotides are TGTGCCAGCAGCTTTTCGAGCACAGATACGCAGTATTTT.

This sequence joins TRBV5-6 and TRBJ2-7; D perhaps matches TRBD1 (5 bases). Trimming left V 5 bases short and J 1 base short, with 10 bases between. Germline V lookup: CDR1 SGHDT, CDR2 YYEEEE. This CDR3 is 13 amino acids long. As DNA, the CDR3 is TGTGCCAGCAGGGGGCTGGCTTCCTACGAGCAGTACTTC. This translates into CASRGLASYEQYF.

This clone was observed a single time. The V gene is TRBV5-1, the J gene TRBJ2-7; 10 bases line up with TRBD1. The ends lost 6 bases at V and 4 bases at J; junction bases unmatched: 10. This CDR3 region has 15 residues. CDR1 and CDR2 (germline): SGHRS, YFSETQ. The CDR3 spells CASNPTGTGDYEQYF. CDR3 coding DNA: TGCGCCAGCAACCCCACCGGGACAGGGGATTACGAGCAGTACTTC.

V and J are TRBV6-5 and TRBJ1-1; D remains ambiguous. This CDR3 has 12 amino acids. The germline V gene encodes CDR1 MNHEY and CDR2 SVGAGI. V lost 4 bases, J lost 5 bases, and 8 bases lay in between. The CDR3 bases are TGTGCCAGCAGTTTATCGGGGACTGAAGCTTTCTTT. Its protein is CASSLSGTEAFF.

J is TRBJ2-7 and V is TRBV7-2; the match to TRBD1 covers 7 bases. V lost 1 base to trimming and J lost 2 bases; unmatched junction nucleotides: 5. The CDR3 spans 15 residues. Per germline, CDR1 SGHTA and CDR2 FQGNSA. CDR3 in amino acids: CASSLGQGDTYEQYF. The CDR3 nucleotides are TGTGCCAGCAGCTTAGGGCAGGGGGATACCTACGAGCAGTACTTC.

The chain links TRBV5-4 to TRBJ2-5; a weak D match, TRBD1 (5 bases). The CDR3 contains 13 residues. Germline lookup yields CDR1 SGHNT and CDR2 YYREEE (reference sequence). Trimming stripped 2 bases from V and 4 bases from J, with 9 bases between. The CDR3 coding sequence is TGTGCCAGCAGCTTAGGGGCCGGAGAGACCCAGTACTTC. This translates into CASSLGAGETQYF.

This chain joins TRBV2 and TRBJ2-1; TRBD2 aligns across 7 bases. The germline V gene encodes CDR1 SNHLY and CDR2 FYNNEI. CDR3 length: 15 residues. V shed 7 bases and J 2 bases; nucleotides not matched to a gene: 8. The CDR3: CASKLRGDPYNEQFF. The CDR3 coding sequence is TGTGCCAGCAAACTTCGGGGGGACCCCTACAATGAGCAGTTCTTC.

This clone is judged large (0.1 to 1%). The V gene is TRBV28, the J gene TRBJ2-4, with 7 bases that match TRBD1. The V segment lost 2 bases and the J segment 4 bases; nucleotides outside the gene matches: 8. This CDR3 contains 16 residues. The germline CDR1 and CDR2 sequences are MDHEN and SYDVKM. CDR3 bases: TGTGCCAGCAGTTTAGAGGGGGCAATGGTAAAAAACATTCAGTACTTC. It codes for CASSLEGAMVKNIQYF.

The rearrangement links TRBV6-5 to TRBJ1-4, with D unresolved. Germline V gives CDR1 MNHEY, CDR2 SVGAGI. The V end lost 6 bases, the J end lost 0 bases, and 11 bases lay between the germline ends. The CDR3 has 15 residues. In DNA form, the CDR3 reads TGTGCCAGCAGGGGGAGGGCTACAACTAATGAAAAACTGTTTTTT. Its protein is CASRGRATTNEKLFF.

V and J are TRBV4-1 and TRBJ1-2; weak D call: TRBD1 (5 bases). The CDR3 sequence is 12 residues long. The germline V and J ends were trimmed by 5 bases and 3 bases, with 7 bases remaining between them. Germline CDR1 MGHRA, CDR2 YSYEKL. CDR3: CASSATDYGYTF. In DNA form, the CDR3 reads TGCGCCAGCAGCGCGACAGACTATGGCTACACCTTC.